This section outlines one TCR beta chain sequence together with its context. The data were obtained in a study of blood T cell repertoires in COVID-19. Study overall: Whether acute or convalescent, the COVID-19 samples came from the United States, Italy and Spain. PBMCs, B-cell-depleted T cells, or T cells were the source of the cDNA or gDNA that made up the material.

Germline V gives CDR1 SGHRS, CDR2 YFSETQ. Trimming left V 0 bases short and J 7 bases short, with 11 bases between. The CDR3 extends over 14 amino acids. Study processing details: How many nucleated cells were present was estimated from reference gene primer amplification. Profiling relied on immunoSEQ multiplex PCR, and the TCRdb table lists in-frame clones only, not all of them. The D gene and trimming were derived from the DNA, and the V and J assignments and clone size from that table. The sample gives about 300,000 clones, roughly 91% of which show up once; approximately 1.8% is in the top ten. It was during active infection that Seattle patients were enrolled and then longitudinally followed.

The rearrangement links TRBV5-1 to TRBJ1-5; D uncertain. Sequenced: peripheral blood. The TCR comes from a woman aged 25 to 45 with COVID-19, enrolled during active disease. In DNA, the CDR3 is TGCGCCAGCAGCTTGGACCTAGGAGGGCAGCCCCAGCATTTT. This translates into CASSLDLGGQPQHF.